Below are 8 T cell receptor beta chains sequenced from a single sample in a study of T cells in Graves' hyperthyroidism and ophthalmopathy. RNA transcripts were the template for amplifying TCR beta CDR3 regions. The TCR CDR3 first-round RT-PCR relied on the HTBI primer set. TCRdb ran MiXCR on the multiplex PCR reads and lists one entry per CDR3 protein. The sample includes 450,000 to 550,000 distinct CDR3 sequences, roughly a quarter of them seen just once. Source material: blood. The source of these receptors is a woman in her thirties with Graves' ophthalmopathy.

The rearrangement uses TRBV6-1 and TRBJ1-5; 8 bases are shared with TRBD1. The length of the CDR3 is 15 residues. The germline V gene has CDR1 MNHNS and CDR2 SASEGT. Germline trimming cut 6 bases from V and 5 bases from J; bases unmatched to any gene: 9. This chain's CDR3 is CASSWTGRIDQPQHF. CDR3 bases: TGTGCCAGCAGCTGGACAGGGCGGATAGATCAGCCCCAGCATTTT.

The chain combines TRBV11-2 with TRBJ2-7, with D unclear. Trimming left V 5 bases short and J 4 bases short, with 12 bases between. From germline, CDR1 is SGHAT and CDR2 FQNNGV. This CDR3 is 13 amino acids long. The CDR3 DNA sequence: TGTGCCAGCAGCCTCACTAACCCATACGAGCAGTACTTC. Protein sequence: CASSLTNPYEQYF. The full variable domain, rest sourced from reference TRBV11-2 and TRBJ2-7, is EAGVAQSPRYKIIEKRQSVAFWCNPISGHATLYWYQQILGQGPKLLIQFQNNGVVDDSQLPKDRFSAERLKGVDSTLKIQPAKLEDSAVYLCASSLTNPYEQYFGPGTRLTVT.

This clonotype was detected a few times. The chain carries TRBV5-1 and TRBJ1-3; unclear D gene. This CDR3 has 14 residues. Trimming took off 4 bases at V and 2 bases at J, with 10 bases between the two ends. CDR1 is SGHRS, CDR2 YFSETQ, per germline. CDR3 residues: CASSLESAGNTIYF. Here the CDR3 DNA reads TGCGCCAGCAGCCTGGAGTCTGCTGGAAACACCATATATTTT.

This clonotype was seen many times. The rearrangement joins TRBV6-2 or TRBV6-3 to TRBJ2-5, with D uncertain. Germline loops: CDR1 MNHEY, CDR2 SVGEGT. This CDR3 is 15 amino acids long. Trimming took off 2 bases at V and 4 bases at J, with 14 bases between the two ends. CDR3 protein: CASSYGRHRLETQYF. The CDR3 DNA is TGTGCCAGCAGTTACGGACGGCACCGCTTAGAGACCCAGTACTTC.

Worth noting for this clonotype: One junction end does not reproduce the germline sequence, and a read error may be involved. CDR3 sequence: CASSEARVFGTDAFF. CDR3 DNA: TGTGCCAGCAGTGAAGCCCGAGTATTTGGGACTGATGCTTTCTTT. The chain links TRBV6-1 to TRBJ1-1, with a tentative D call TRBD1 (5 bases). Germline V CDR1 and CDR2: MNHNS, SASEGT. This CDR3 is 15 amino acids long.

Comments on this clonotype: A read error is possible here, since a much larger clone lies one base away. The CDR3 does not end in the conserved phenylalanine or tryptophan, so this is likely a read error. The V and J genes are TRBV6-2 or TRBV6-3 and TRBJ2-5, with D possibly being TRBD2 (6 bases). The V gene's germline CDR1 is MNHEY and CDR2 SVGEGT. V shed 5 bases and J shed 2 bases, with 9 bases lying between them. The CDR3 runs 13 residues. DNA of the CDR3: TGTGCCAGCAGTAAGGAGGGTCAAGAGACCCAGTACTCC. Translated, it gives CASSKEGQETQYS.

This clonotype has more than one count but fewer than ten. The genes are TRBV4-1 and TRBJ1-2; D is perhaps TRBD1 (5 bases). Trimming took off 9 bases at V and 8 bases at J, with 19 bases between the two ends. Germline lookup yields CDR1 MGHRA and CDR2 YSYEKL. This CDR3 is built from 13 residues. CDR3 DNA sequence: TGCGCCAGTGGGGCCGGGCTTGAGGAGGGCTACACCTTC. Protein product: CASGAGLEEGYTF.

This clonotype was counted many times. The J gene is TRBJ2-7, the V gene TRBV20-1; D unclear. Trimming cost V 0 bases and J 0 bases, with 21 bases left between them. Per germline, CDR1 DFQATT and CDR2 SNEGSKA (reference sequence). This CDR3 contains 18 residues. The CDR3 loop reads CSARDPSDKLSGSYEQYF. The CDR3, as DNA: TGCAGTGCTAGAGATCCCTCTGATAAGCTTTCCGGCTCCTACGAGCAGTACTTC.